This T cell receptor (beta chain) was sequenced for a study of radiation and T cells in renal cell carcinoma (dated by TCRdb to the early 2020s). For context, the study as a whole: The samples were drawn from a clinical trial, where primary renal cell carcinomas were treated with 15 Gy of stereotactic body radiation therapy and then removed by nephrectomy 4 weeks afterward. TCR beta sequencing covered 50 to 55 samples in total, comprising some 26 tumors and approximately 27 peripheral blood samples. Across all 55 or so samples, approximately 4,000,000 unique CDR3 nucleotide sequences, encoding around 2.4 million unique CDR3 amino acid sequences, were identified. The paper's findings and limits, for the study overall: Because the trial had a single-armed design, the trial could not examine how radiation dose or scheduling affected the TCR repertoire. In blood, the top tumor clonotypes increased between baseline and 2 weeks post-radiation and then shrank by 4 weeks, which suggests that tumor-resident clones expanded only transiently. Dynamics of the blood repertoire were not tracked past 4 weeks after treatment. Because no pretreatment tumor biopsies were available, whether clonotypes were present in the tumor at baseline could not be determined.

A distance of 13 bases separates the germline ends of V and J, which lose 6 bases and 4 bases respectively. The CDR3, cysteine through phenylalanine, is 15 amino acids long. The entry retains the CDR3 DNA only, 45 bases that are in frame from base 1. The germline V gene provides CDR1 SGHVS and CDR2 FNYEAQ. Taken with the paper, the label for time point translates to: baseline pretreatment blood. Taken with the paper, the label for treatment or condition translates to: 15 Gy SBRT to primary tumor, nephrectomy 4 weeks later. Serial peripheral blood from radiation-treated patients was sampled at baseline, 2 weeks and 4 weeks after SBRT to track tumor-enriched clonotypes. Every patient's renal cell carcinoma showed clear cell pathology. The QIAamp DNA Blood Mini Kit (Qiagen) was used to prepare genomic DNA for TCR sequencing. The analyses included only samples that passed all quality control checks. As concerns this clone: The specificity of this receptor is unknown. Within one base of it there is no much larger clone, and no base qualities were kept.

TCR beta libraries were generated from genomic DNA with the immunoSEQ kit, following the manufacturer's recommendations. To prepare libraries, a first multiplex PCR with proprietary primers was run, followed by a second PCR that added unique barcodes, and a bead cleanup was done after each round. A kit-provided positive control reaction and a negative control reaction were included in every sample batch. The final libraries were assessed on an Agilent 4200 TapeStation D1000 ScreenTape, pooled by volume, and quantified by qPCR. Sequencing was performed on an Illumina NextSeq500 with a MidOutput 150-cycle cartridge, and 156 Read1 and 15 Index1 cycles were run with kit custom primers. The pooled library was loaded at approximately 1 pM with a roughly 20% PhiX control spike-in. The original methods were these. Vendor-processed data were analyzed in R, and a clonotype was defined as all T cells sharing the same CDR3 nucleotide sequence. For clone abundance analyses, frequencies were normalized to the 10,000 most abundant clones per sample. Public T cell clones, which averaged fewer than five per sample, were removed prior to analysis. Tumor-enriched and baseline blood-enriched clonotypes were defined by at least a 32-fold difference in abundance between compartments. A beta-binomial differential abundance model was used to identify clonotypes that were expanded or contracted between blood time points. The Baroni-Urbani and Buser coefficient was used to measure tumor-blood repertoire similarity, and groups were compared with two-tailed Wilcoxon tests in R. This is the immuneACCESS table as TCRdb keeps it, with only in-frame sequences that have V and J called. A part of the clones is gone; compared with another copy, unresolved V genes explain less than half, and the rest is unexplained. V, J and clone size reflect that table, while D and trimming were determined from the DNA. Within this sample are 120,000 to 150,000 clones, with about 85% of them counted one time only. Together, the top ten hold around 4.4% of the sample.

This TCR came from a woman in her seventies with renal cell carcinoma. This sample comprised blood, obtained from a patient whose treatment included radiotherapy and nephrectomy. The rearrangement joined TRBV7-6 to TRBJ1-6, and possibly TRBD1, on 6 matching bases. DNA sequence: TGTGCCAGCAGTTCCCAAGGGGGGTATAATTCACCCCTCCACTTT. This yields the protein CASSSQGGYNSPLHF.